One and the same sample provided the 16 T cell receptor beta chains below, sequenced in a study of regulatory T cells in long-lasting Graves disease. Building of the TCR beta libraries involved iRepertoire HTBI primers and Arm-PCR of CDR3 regions. A single record per CDR3 protein comes from TCRdb applying MiXCR to the multiplex PCR reads. The table has approximately 480,000 distinct CDR3 sequences, about 17% seen once. Stated time point: newly diagnosed GD, antithyroid drugs for less than 3 months. Construction of the TCR library relied on RNA isolated from PBMCs. This sample was also put to use in a study of T cells in Graves' hyperthyroidism and ophthalmopathy.

This specimen consisted of peripheral blood mononuclear cells (PBMCs), obtained at new diagnosis, from a patient treated with antithyroid drugs. The receptors come from a man in his forties with Graves disease.

This clonotype was observed many times. The chain is built from TRBV5-1 and TRBJ2-1, with TRBD2 as a possible D gene (6 bases). The germline gives CDR1 SGHRS, CDR2 YFSETQ. The CDR3 extends over 15 amino acids. Trimming cost V 5 bases and J 3 bases, with 15 bases left between them. CDR3 sequence reads: CASSFRTGDYNEQFF. Here the CDR3 DNA reads TGCGCCAGCAGTTTCCGGACGGGGGACTACAATGAGCAGTTCTTC.

The chain recombines TRBV3-1 with TRBJ2-1, with D uncertain. Germline CDR1 and CDR2: LGHDT and YNNKEL (reference sequence). The ends were cut back, 3 bases at V and 0 bases at J, with 9 bases in the middle. The CDR3 covers 15 residues. This chain's CDR3 is CASSQSQSSYNEQFF. For the CDR3, the DNA is TGTGCCAGCAGCCAGTCACAGAGCTCCTACAATGAGCAGTTCTTC.

This clonotype was observed a few times. The rearrangement uses TRBV24-1 and TRBJ2-2; the match to TRBD2 covers 9 bases. V dropped 4 bases and J dropped 1; count of bases not matched to a gene: 0. The CDR3 is made up of 15 amino acids. CDR1 KGHDR and CDR2 SFDVKD come from the germline V gene. CDR3 coding DNA: TGTGCCACCAGTGAGACTAGCGGGAACACCGGGGAGCTGTTTTTT. Its translation: CATSETSGNTGELFF.

At least ten counts were recorded for this clonotype. V usage is TRBV7-2 and J usage is TRBJ2-7, with TRBD2 as a possible D gene (6 bases). The CDR3 extends over 17 amino acids. Per germline, CDR1 SGHTA and CDR2 FQGNSA. Trimming removed 5 bases from V and 7 bases from J, with 27 bases in between. In DNA, the CDR3 is TGTGCCAGCAGCAGACTAGAGGGGACCTTTCTCTTATTTGAGCAGTACTTC. Its protein product is CASSRLEGTFLLFEQYF. Complete variable domain (other parts from reference TRBV7-2 and TRBJ2-7): GAGVSQSPSNKVTEKGKDVELRCDPISGHTALYWYRQSLGQGLEFLIYFQGNSAPDKSGLPSDRFSAERTGGSVSTLTIQRTQQEDSAVYLCASSRLEGTFLLFEQYFGPGTRLTVT.

The chain combines TRBV20-1 with TRBJ2-5, with no clear D. From germline, CDR1 is DFQATT and CDR2 SNEGSKA (reference sequence). The CDR3 spans 12 residues. The V end lost 1 base, the J end lost 5 bases, and 8 bases lay between the germline ends. DNA for the CDR3: TGCAGTGCTAGAGGCCCGGAGGAGACCCAGTACTTC. Translating it yields CSARGPEETQYF.

At least ten counts were recorded for this clonotype. This chain connects TRBV2 to TRBJ2-7; 10 bases map to TRBD1. This CDR3 contains 15 residues. V gave up 3 bases and J gave up 2 bases; unmatched junction bases: 4. In germline, CDR1 is SNHLY, CDR2 FYNNEI. The CDR3 protein is CASSEKTGGAYEQYF. The CDR3 nucleotides are TGTGCCAGCAGTGAGAAGACAGGGGGCGCCTACGAGCAGTACTTC.

This clonotype appeared a few times. In DNA, the CDR3 is TGTGCCACCAGCAACGGACAGTCAGGACAGCCCCAGCATTTT. It is translated as CATSNGQSGQPQHF. The J gene is TRBJ1-5, the V gene TRBV24-1; D possibly corresponds to TRBD1 (6 bases). CDR3 length: 14 residues. The germline V and J ends were trimmed by 7 bases and 7 bases, with 16 bases remaining between them. Germline assignment: CDR1 KGHDR and CDR2 SFDVKD.

This clonotype was observed once. A far larger clone is a single base away, which makes a read error likely. The chain uses TRBV28 and TRBJ2-1; either TRBD1 or TRBD2 may supply D (7 bases each). TRBJ2-4 explains the end of the DNA better; the J call may be wrong. The germline CDR1 and CDR2 sequences are MDHEN and SYDVKM. The CDR3 covers 15 residues. CDR3 coding DNA: TGTGCCAGCAATTTACGGACAGGTGGGGGGGACATTCAGTACTTC. It encodes CASNLRTGGGDIQYF.

This clonotype was found many times. The gene calls are TRBV7-2 and TRBJ2-3; D gene unclear. Between the trimmed V and J ends, which lost 1 base and 4 bases, there was a span of 6 bases. Germline V CDR1 and CDR2: SGHTA, FQGNSA. The CDR3 has 13 residues. This chain's CDR3 is CASSLGTADTQYF. In DNA, the CDR3 is TGTGCCAGCAGCTTAGGTACCGCAGATACGCAGTATTTT.

This clonotype was recorded many times. The chain recombines TRBV12-3 or TRBV12-4 with TRBJ2-7, with a possible D match to TRBD1 (5 bases). V was trimmed by 8 bases and J by 3 bases, leaving 14 bases between them. The CDR3 is 13 amino acids. CDR3 DNA: TGTGCCAGCGGGCTAGTGGGGCTCTACGAGCAGTACTTC. Translating it yields CASGLVGLYEQYF.

This clonotype was recorded many times. This chain joins TRBV20-1 and TRBJ2-7, with TRBD2 identical over 8 bases. The CDR3 covers 15 residues. Unmatched junction bases numbered 8, after V lost 3 bases and J lost 1 base. Germline loops: CDR1 DFQATT, CDR2 SNEGSKA (reference sequence). CDR3 in amino acids: CSARTGGRYSYEQYF. CDR3 coding DNA: TGCAGTGCTAGGACGGGCGGGAGGTATTCCTACGAGCAGTACTTC.

This clonotype was counted ten times or more. The genes are TRBV6-5 and TRBJ2-3, with 9 bases that match TRBD2. The germline CDR1 and CDR2 sequences are MNHEY and SVGAGI. Trimming cost V 6 bases and J 3 bases; bases outside gene matches: 7. The CDR3 is 15 amino acids. CDR3 sequence: CASSSLAGVTDTQYF. The CDR3 coding sequence is TGTGCCAGCAGCTCCTTAGCGGGAGTTACAGATACGCAGTATTTT.

This clonotype has only a few counts. This chain joins TRBV11-2 and TRBJ2-7; D might be TRBD1 (6 bases). The CDR3 runs 14 residues. V lost 4 bases to trimming and J lost 3 bases, with 13 bases between them. Germline values: CDR1 SGHAT, CDR2 FQNNGV. Here the CDR3 DNA reads TGTGCCAGCAGCTCTTCCCGGGACATCTACGAGCAGTACTTC. It is translated as CASSSSRDIYEQYF.

J is TRBJ2-7 and V is TRBV27, with TRBD1 as a possible D gene (6 bases). The CDR3 contains 15 residues. V lost 8 bases and J 3 bases, leaving 20 bases between the germline ends. Germline V gene data show CDR1 as MNHEY and CDR2 as SMNVEV (reference sequence). CDR3 in amino acids: CASGEMGHPNYEQYF. The DNA for the CDR3 is TGTGCCAGCGGAGAGATGGGACACCCAAACTACGAGCAGTACTTC.

Ten or more counts support this clonotype. Germline is not matched at one junction end, which may reflect a read error. V usage is TRBV30 and J usage is TRBJ1-1; D remains unclear. The germline CDR1 and CDR2 sequences are GTSNPN and SVGIG (reference sequence). This CDR3 is built from 14 residues. The CDR3 protein is CAWSVSVRNSEAFF. The DNA of the CDR3 is TGTGCCTGGAGTGTATCGGTAAGGAACTCTGAAGCTTTCTTT.

This clonotype was recorded many times. The V call is TRBV2, the J call TRBJ2-3; the match to TRBD2 covers 8 bases. Per the germline V gene, CDR1 is SNHLY and CDR2 is FYNNEI. The V and J ends lost 8 bases and 5 bases, in that order; junction bases with no gene match: 6. CDR3 length: 13 amino acids. The CDR3 sequence is CASEGLAGDTQYF. The CDR3 bases are TGTGCCAGCGAAGGGCTAGCGGGAGATACGCAGTATTTT.